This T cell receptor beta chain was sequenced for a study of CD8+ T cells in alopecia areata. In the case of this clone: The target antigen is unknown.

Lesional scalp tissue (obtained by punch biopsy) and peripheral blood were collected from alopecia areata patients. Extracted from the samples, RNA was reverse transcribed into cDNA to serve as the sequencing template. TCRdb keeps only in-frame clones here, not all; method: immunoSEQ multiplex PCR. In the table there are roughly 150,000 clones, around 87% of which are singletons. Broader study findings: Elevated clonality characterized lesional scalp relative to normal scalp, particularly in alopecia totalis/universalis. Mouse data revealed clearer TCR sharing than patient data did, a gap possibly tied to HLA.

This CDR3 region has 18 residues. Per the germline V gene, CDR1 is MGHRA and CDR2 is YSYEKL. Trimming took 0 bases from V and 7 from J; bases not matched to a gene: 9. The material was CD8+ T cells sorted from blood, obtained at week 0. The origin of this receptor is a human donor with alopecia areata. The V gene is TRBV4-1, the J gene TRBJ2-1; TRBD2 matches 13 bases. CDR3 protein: CASSQDQLAGGPENEQFF. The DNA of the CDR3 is TGCGCCAGCAGCCAAGATCAACTAGCGGGGGGGCCGGAGAATGAGCAGTTCTTC.